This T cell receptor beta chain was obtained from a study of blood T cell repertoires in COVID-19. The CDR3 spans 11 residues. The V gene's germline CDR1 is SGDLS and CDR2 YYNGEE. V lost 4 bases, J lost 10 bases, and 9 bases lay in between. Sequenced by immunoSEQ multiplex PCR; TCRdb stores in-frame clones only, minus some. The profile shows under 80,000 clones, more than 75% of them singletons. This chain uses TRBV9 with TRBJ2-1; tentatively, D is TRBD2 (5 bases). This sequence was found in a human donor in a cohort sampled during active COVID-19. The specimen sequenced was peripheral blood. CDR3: CASSLSGEQFF. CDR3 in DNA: TGTGCCAGCAGCCTCAGCGGAGAGCAGTTCTTC.